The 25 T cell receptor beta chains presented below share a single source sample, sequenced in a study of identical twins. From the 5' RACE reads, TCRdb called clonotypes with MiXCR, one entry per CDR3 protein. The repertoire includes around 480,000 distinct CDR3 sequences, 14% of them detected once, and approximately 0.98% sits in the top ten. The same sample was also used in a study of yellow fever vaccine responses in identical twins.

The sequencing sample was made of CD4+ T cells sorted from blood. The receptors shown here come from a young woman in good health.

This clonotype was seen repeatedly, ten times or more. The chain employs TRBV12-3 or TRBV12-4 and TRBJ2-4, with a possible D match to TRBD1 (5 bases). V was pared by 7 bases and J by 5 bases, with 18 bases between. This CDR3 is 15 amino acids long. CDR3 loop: CASTETARHQNIQYF. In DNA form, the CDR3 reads TGTGCCAGCACCGAGACAGCACGACACCAAAACATTCAGTACTTC.

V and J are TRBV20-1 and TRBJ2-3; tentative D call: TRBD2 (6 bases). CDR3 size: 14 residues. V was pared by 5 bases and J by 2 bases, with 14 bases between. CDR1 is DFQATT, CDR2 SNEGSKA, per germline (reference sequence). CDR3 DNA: TGCAGTGCTGACGGGGGACGAAACACAGATACGCAGTATTTT. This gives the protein CSADGGRNTDTQYF.

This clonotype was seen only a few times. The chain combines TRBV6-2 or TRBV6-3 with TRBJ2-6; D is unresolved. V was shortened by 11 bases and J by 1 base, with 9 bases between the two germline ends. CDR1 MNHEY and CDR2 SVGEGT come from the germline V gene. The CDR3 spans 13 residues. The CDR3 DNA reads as TGTGCCGCAAGTTTATCTGGGGCCAACGTCCTGACTTTC. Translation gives CAASLSGANVLTF.

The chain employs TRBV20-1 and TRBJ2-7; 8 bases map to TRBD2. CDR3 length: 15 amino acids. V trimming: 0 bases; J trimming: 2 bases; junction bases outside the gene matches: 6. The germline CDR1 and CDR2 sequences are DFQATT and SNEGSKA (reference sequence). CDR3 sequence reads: CSARDPGGPPYEQYF. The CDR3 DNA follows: TGCAGTGCTAGAGATCCGGGGGGGCCTCCCTACGAGCAGTACTTC.

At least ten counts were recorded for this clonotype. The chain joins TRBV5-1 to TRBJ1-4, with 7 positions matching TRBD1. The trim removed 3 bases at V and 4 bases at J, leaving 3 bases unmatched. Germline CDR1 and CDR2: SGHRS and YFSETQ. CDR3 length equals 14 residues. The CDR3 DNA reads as TGCGCCAGCAGCTCGGGACAGTTTAATGAAAAACTGTTTTTT. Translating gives CASSSGQFNEKLFF.

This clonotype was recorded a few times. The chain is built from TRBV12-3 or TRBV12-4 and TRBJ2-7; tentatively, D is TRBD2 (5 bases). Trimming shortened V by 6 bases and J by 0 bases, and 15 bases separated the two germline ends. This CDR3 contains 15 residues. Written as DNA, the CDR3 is TGTGCCAGCAGACGAACCCGGGGAAGCTCCTACGAGCAGTACTTC. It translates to CASRRTRGSSYEQYF.

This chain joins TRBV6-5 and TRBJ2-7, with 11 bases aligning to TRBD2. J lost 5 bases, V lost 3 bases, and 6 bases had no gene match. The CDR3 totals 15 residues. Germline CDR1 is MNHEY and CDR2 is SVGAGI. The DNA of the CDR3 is TGTGCCAGCAGTTATGATACTAGCGGGAGTAACGAGCAGTACTTC. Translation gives CASSYDTSGSNEQYF.

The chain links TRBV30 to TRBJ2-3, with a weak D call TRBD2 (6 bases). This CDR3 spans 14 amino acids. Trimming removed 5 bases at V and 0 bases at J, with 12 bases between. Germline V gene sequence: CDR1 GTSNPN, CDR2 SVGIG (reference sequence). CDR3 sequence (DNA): TGTGCCTGGGGACCTGGGACTAGCACAGATACGCAGTATTTT. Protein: CAWGPGTSTDTQYF.

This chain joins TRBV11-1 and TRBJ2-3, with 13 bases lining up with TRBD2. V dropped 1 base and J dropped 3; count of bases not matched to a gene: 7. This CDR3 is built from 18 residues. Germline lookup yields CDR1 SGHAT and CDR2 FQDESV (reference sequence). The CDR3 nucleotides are TGTGCCAGCAGCTTAGGGACTAGCGGGAGTATCAGGACAGATACGCAGTATTTT. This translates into CASSLGTSGSIRTDTQYF.

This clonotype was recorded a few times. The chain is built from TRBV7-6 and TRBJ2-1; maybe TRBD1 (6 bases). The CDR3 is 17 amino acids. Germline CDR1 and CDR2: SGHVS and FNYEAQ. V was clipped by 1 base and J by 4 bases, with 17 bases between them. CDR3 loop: CASSLDRSGTFYNEQFF. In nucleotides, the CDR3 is TGTGCCAGCAGCTTAGACCGTTCCGGGACATTTTACAATGAGCAGTTCTTC. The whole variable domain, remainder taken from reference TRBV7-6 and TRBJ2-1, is GAGVSQSPRYKVTKRGQDVALRCDPISGHVSLYWYRQALGQGPEFLTYFNYEAQQDKSGLPNDRFSAERPEGSISTLTIQRTEQRDSAMYRCASSLDRSGTFYNEQFFGPGTRLTVL.

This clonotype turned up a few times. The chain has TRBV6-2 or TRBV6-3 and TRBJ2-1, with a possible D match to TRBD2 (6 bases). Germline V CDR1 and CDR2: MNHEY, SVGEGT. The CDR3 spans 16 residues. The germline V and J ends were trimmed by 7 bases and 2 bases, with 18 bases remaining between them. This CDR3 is CASKRGSGYTYNEQFF. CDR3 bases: TGTGCCAGCAAACGAGGTAGCGGATATACCTACAATGAGCAGTTCTTC.

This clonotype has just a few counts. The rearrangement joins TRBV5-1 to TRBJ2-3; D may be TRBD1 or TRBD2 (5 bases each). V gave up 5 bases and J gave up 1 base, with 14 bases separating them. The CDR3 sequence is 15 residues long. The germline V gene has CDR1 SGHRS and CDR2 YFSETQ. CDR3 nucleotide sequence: TGCGCCAGCAGAAGGGACCTCTCAGGCACAGATACGCAGTATTTT. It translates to CASRRDLSGTDTQYF. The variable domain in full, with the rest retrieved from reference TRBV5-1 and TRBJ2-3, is KAGVTQTPRYLIKTRGQQVTLSCSPISGHRSVSWYQQTPGQGLQFLFEYFSETQRNKGNFPGRFSGRQFSNSRSEMNVSTLELGDSALYLCASRRDLSGTDTQYFGPGTRLTVL.

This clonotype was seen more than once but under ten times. Written as DNA, the CDR3 is TGCAGCGTGATACCGGGACAGAGCCCCACGTACCAAGAGACCCAGTACTTC. Encoded protein: CSVIPGQSPTYQETQYF. V is TRBV29-1 and J is TRBJ2-5, with 7 bases aligning to TRBD1. The germline V gene encodes CDR1 SQVTM and CDR2 ANQGSEA. This CDR3 region has 17 residues. The ends lost 6 bases at V and 0 bases at J; junction bases unmatched: 16.

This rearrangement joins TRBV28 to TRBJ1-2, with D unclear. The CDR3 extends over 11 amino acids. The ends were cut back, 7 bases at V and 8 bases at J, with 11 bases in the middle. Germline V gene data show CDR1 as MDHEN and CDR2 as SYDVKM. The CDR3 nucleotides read TGTGCCAGCACAGGCCCCAGGGGCTACACCTTC. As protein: CASTGPRGYTF.

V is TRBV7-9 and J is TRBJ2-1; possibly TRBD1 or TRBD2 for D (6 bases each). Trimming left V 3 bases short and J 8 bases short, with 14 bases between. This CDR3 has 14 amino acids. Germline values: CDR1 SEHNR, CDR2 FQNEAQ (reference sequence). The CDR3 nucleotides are TGTGCCAGCAGCTTGCTAGGGGGAGGCTATGAGCAGTTCTTC. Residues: CASSLLGGGYEQFF.

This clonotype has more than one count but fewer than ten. The CDR3 protein is CASSLRTLGEKLFF. CDR3 DNA: TGTGCCAGCAGTTTAAGGACATTGGGTGAAAAACTGTTTTTT. This chain joins TRBV12-3 or TRBV12-4 and TRBJ1-4; weak D call: TRBD1 (5 bases). This CDR3 region has 14 residues. Trimming cost V 2 bases and J 7 bases, with 11 bases left between them.

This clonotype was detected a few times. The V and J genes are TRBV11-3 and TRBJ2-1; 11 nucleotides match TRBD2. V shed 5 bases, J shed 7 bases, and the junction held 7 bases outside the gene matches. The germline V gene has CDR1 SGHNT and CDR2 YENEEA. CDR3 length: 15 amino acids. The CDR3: CASSDPTSGVNEQFF. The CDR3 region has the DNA TGTGCCAGCAGCGACCCGACTAGCGGGGTAAATGAGCAGTTCTTC.

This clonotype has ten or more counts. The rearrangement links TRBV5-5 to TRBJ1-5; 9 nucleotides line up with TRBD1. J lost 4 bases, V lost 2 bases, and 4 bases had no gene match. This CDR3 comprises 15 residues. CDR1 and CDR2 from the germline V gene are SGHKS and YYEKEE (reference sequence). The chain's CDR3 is CASSFSGTGNQPQHF. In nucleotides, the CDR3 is TGTGCCAGCAGCTTTTCCGGGACAGGGAATCAGCCCCAGCATTTT.

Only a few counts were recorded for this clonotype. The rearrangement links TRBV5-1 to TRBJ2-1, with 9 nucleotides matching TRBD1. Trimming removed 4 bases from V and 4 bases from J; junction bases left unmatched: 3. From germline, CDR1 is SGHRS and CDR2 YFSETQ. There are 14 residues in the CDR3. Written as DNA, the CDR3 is TGCGCCAGCAGCCCCGGGACAGGGTACAATGAGCAGTTCTTC. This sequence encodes CASSPGTGYNEQFF.

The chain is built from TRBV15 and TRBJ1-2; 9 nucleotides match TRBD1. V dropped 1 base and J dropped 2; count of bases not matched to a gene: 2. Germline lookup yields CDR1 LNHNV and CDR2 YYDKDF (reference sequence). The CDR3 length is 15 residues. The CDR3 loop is CATSRGGQGNYGYTF. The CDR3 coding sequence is TGTGCCACCAGCAGAGGAGGACAGGGGAACTATGGCTACACCTTC. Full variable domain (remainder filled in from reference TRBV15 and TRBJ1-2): DAMVIQNPRYQVTQFGKPVTLSCSQTLNHNVMYWYQQKSSQAPKLLFHYYDKDFNNEADTPDNFQSRRPNTSFCFLDIRSPGLGDTAMYLCATSRGGQGNYGYTFGSGTRLTVV.

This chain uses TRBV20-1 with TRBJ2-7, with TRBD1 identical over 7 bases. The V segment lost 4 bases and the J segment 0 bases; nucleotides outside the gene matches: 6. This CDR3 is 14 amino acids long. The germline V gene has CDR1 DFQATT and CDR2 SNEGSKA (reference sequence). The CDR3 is CSANPQGSSYEQYF. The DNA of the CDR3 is TGCAGTGCTAATCCACAGGGGAGCTCCTACGAGCAGTACTTC.

The CDR3 nucleotides are TGCAGCCCTGTGACGGTCGGGGGAGATACGCAGTATTTT. Translated, it gives CSPVTVGGDTQYF. The chain is built from TRBV29-1 and TRBJ2-3, with D perhaps matching TRBD2 (6 bases). V lost 8 bases and J lost 5, with 17 bases in between. Germline CDR1 and CDR2: SQVTM and ANQGSEA. CDR3 length: 13 residues.

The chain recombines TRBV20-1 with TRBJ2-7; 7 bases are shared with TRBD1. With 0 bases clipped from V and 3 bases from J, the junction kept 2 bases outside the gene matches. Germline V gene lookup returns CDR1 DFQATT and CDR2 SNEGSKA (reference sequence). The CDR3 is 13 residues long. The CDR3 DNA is TGCAGTGCTAGAGATCCAGGGGGCTACGAGCAGTACTTC. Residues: CSARDPGGYEQYF.

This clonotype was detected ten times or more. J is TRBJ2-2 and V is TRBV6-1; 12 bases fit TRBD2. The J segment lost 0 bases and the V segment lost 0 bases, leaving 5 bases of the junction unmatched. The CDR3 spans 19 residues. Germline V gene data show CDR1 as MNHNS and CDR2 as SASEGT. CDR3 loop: CASSEAVLAGGANTGELFF. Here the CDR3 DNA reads TGTGCCAGCAGTGAAGCTGTGCTAGCGGGGGGGGCGAACACCGGGGAGCTGTTTTTT.

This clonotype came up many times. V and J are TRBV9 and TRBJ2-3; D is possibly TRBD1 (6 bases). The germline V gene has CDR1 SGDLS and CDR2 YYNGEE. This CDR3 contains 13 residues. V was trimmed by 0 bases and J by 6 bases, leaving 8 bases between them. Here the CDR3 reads CASSVDRGDTQYF. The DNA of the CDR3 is TGTGCCAGCAGCGTAGATAGGGGGGATACGCAGTATTTT. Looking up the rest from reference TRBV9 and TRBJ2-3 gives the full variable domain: DSGVTQTPKHLITATGQRVTLRCSPRSGDLSVYWYQQSLDQGLQFLIQYYNGEERAKGNILERFSAQQFPDLHSELNLSSLELGDSALYFCASSVDRGDTQYFGPGTRLTVL.